This TCR beta chain was retrieved from a study of CD8 T cells in Susac syndrome. Whole-study results and caveats: The study acknowledged a relatively small number of individuals in its TCR sequencing and HLA analysis.

The junction had 10 bases not matched to a gene; V was cut back by 3 bases and J by 4 bases. Germline values: CDR1 DFQATT, CDR2 SNEGSKA (reference sequence). The CDR3 loop spans 17 amino acids. Note on this clonotype: Antigen unknown.

Random hexamers were used to reverse transcribe an amount of roughly 0.5 to 1 ug RNA. immunoSEQ multiplex PCR amplified TCR beta CDR3 across 54 Vbeta, 13 Jbeta. TCRdb reprocessed the immunoSEQ multiplex PCR reads via MiXCR and lists one record per CDR3 protein. The top ten hold roughly 0.27% of the sample, which has roughly 140,000 distinct CDR3 sequences, roughly 94% seen once. The sequence came from a human donor in good health. The chain uses TRBV20-1 and TRBJ2-1, with TRBD2 matching 12 bases. Sample: CD8+ T cells from PBMCs. CDR3 region: CSARTSGREVIYNEQFF. In DNA, the CDR3 is TGCAGTGCTAGGACTAGCGGGAGAGAGGTCATTTACAATGAGCAGTTCTTC.